The 32 T cell receptor beta chains below come from one sample, sequenced in a study of PD-1 blockade in classical Hodgkin lymphoma. Time point: cycle 4 day 1 (C4D1), after six to seven weeks of nivolumab. Every patient relapsed after autologous stem cell transplantation, and brentuximab vedotin exposure varied. Assay used: immunoSEQ multiplex PCR; TCRdb lists only in-frame clones, some missing. The data contain approximately 22,000 clones, about 70% of them seen just once; the ten biggest clones take up around 21%. Specimen: peripheral blood mononuclear cells (PBMCs), collected before the fourth cycle of nivolumab. The origin of the receptors is a human donor with classical Hodgkin lymphoma.

The chain is built from TRBV15 and TRBJ2-1, with a tentative D call TRBD1 (5 bases). The V and J ends lost 3 bases and 10 bases respectively, with 16 bases between them. CDR3 length: 14 residues. The germline gives CDR1 LNHNV, CDR2 YYDKDF (reference sequence). In DNA, the CDR3 is TGTGCCACCAGCAGGACAGCCGGTAAGGCAGAGCAGTTCTTC. Translating gives CATSRTAGKAEQFF.

J is TRBJ1-3 and V is TRBV6-6; D gene ambiguous. The V and J ends lost 5 bases and 6 bases respectively, with 8 bases between them. Germline CDR1 reads MNHNY; CDR2 reads SVGAGI (reference sequence). This CDR3 region has 12 residues. Here the CDR3 reads CASSPPENTIYF. As DNA, the CDR3 is TGTGCCAGCAGTCCGCCAGAAAACACCATATATTTT.

This chain uses TRBV6-5 with TRBJ2-3; D possibly uses TRBD1 or TRBD2 (5 bases each). The CDR3 totals 13 residues. Per the germline V gene, CDR1 is MNHEY and CDR2 is SVGAGI. Trimming removed 6 bases at V and 2 bases at J, with 9 bases between. The DNA for the CDR3 is TGTGCCAGCAGGAGGGACCTCACAGATACGCAGTATTTT. Translation: CASRRDLTDTQYF.

The chain uses TRBV6-1 and TRBJ2-5, with 11 positions matching TRBD2. V lost 3 bases to trimming and J lost 5 bases; unmatched junction nucleotides: 8. The CDR3 has 16 amino acids. From germline, CDR1 is MNHNS and CDR2 SASEGT. The CDR3 coding sequence is TGTGCCAGCAGTGATAGTACTAGCGGGAGCTGGGAGACCCAGTACTTC. Amino acid sequence: CASSDSTSGSWETQYF.

The rearrangement joins TRBV4-2 to TRBJ1-1; the D is unclear. CDR3 size: 15 residues. From germline, CDR1 is LGHNA and CDR2 YNFKEQ. Trimming pared 5 bases from V and 0 bases from J, leaving 13 bases between. The CDR3 loop is CASSLSSGLNTEAFF. The CDR3 coding sequence is TGTGCCAGCAGCTTGTCCTCGGGCTTGAACACTGAAGCTTTCTTT.

V and J are TRBV7-9 and TRBJ1-6, with D maybe TRBD1 (6 bases). Germline V CDR1 and CDR2: SEHNR, FQNEAQ (reference sequence). CDR3 length equals 16 residues. V lost 5 bases and J 7 bases, leaving 18 bases between the germline ends. DNA for the CDR3: TGTGCCAGCAGCCCCGCCGGGGGCGTACGAAATTCACCCCTCCACTTT. Translating gives CASSPAGGVRNSPLHF.

The genes are TRBV5-1 and TRBJ1-6; TRBD1 aligns across 8 bases. The V gene's germline CDR1 is SGHRS and CDR2 YFSETQ. This CDR3 spans 14 amino acids. V gave up 2 bases and J gave up 8 bases; unmatched junction bases: 3. The DNA of the CDR3 is TGCGCCAGCAGCTTCTCAGGGGGCGATTCACCCCTCCACTTT. Protein: CASSFSGGDSPLHF.

The rearrangement joins TRBV6-6 to TRBJ2-5; a weak D match, TRBD1 (6 bases). CDR1 is MNHNY and CDR2 is SVGAGI in the germline V gene (reference sequence). This CDR3 region has 15 residues. The V end lost 4 bases, the J end lost 5 bases, and 17 bases lay between the germline ends. CDR3 protein: CASSSSSPGDETQYF. DNA of the CDR3: TGTGCCAGCAGTTCCTCCTCTCCAGGGGACGAGACCCAGTACTTC.

This clone was seen once. CDR3 coding DNA: TGTGCCAGCAGCTTGGCCTCACTCGACGAGCAGTACTTC. As protein: CASSLASLDEQYF. The J gene is TRBJ2-7, the V gene TRBV5-4, with D uncertain. The CDR3 runs to 13 residues. Germline loops: CDR1 SGHNT, CDR2 YYREEE (reference sequence). Trimming took 0 bases from V and 5 from J, leaving 9 bases between them.

The chain couples TRBV7-9 to TRBJ1-1; D is possibly TRBD1 (5 bases). CDR1 and CDR2 (germline): SEHNR, FQNEAQ (reference sequence). V lost 5 bases, J lost 4 bases, and 11 bases lay in between. This CDR3 contains 13 residues. CDR3 region: CASSAQGPTEAFF. CDR3 bases: TGTGCCAGCAGCGCTCAGGGTCCCACTGAAGCTTTCTTT.

V usage is TRBV6-1 and J usage is TRBJ2-1; D gene ambiguous. Trimming removed 5 bases at V and 0 bases at J, with 11 bases between. Germline assignment: CDR1 MNHNS and CDR2 SASEGT. The CDR3 runs 15 residues. The CDR3 nucleotides read TGTGCCAGCAGTCTAACCCGGTTCTCCTACAATGAGCAGTTCTTC. This gives the protein CASSLTRFSYNEQFF.

The chain joins TRBV29-1 to TRBJ2-1, with D unclear. CDR3 length: 14 amino acids. The V gene lost 5 bases and the J gene lost 8 bases, with 19 bases spanning the gap. Germline V lookup: CDR1 SQVTM, CDR2 ANQGSEA. This CDR3 reads CSVQSVRNLDEQFF. The CDR3 region has the DNA TGCAGCGTTCAGTCAGTCAGAAACCTCGATGAGCAGTTCTTC.

V and J are TRBV4-2 and TRBJ1-6; D unresolved. V shed 0 bases and J shed 6 bases, with 12 bases lying between them. The CDR3 runs to 16 residues. From germline, CDR1 is LGHNA and CDR2 YNFKEQ. CDR3 nucleotide sequence: TGTGCCAGCAGCCAAGAACGATGGGCCCCTAATTCACCCCTCCACTTT. This sequence encodes CASSQERWAPNSPLHF.

This clone was observed a few times. The chain links TRBV19 to TRBJ1-1; D is unresolved. Germline V gene sequence: CDR1 LNHDA, CDR2 SQIVND (reference sequence). Trimming cost V 3 bases and J 2 bases, with 10 bases left between them. The CDR3 has 14 amino acids. The CDR3 region has the DNA TGTGCCAGTAGTATTGGGCGGGGTAACACTGAAGCTTTCTTT. Residues: CASSIGRGNTEAFF.

This clone was seen more than once but under ten times. This chain's CDR3 is CASRNGLAGYNEQFF. The CDR3 DNA follows: TGTGCCAGTAGAAATGGACTAGCGGGATACAATGAGCAGTTCTTC. V and J are TRBV19 and TRBJ2-1; 12 nucleotides agree with TRBD2. The CDR3 contains 15 residues. J was trimmed by 4 bases and V by 6 bases; bases with no gene match: 4. Germline loops: CDR1 LNHDA, CDR2 SQIVND (reference sequence).

The chain employs TRBV5-1 and TRBJ1-1; 10 bases agree with TRBD1. The germline gives CDR1 SGHRS, CDR2 YFSETQ. This CDR3 contains 16 residues. Germline trimming cut 3 bases from V and 0 bases from J; bases unmatched to any gene: 5. CDR3 sequence reads: CASSSRDRGMNTEAFF. CDR3 nucleotide sequence: TGCGCCAGCAGCTCCCGGGACAGGGGCATGAACACTGAAGCTTTCTTT. The full variable domain, with the rest looked up from reference TRBV5-1 and TRBJ1-1, is KAGVTQTPRYLIKTRGQQVTLSCSPISGHRSVSWYQQTPGQGLQFLFEYFSETQRNKGNFPGRFSGRQFSNSRSEMNVSTLELGDSALYLCASSSRDRGMNTEAFFGQGTRLTVV.

The genes are TRBV29-1 and TRBJ2-1; D gene ambiguous. The CDR3 runs to 11 residues. V shed 7 bases and J shed 4 bases, with 8 bases lying between them. Germline-derived CDR1 and CDR2 are SQVTM and ANQGSEA. The DNA for the CDR3 is TGCAGCGCCGGGCGTTACAATGAGCAGTTCTTC. Translating gives CSAGRYNEQFF.

In its sample, this clone ranks as medium-sized. This chain connects TRBV18 to TRBJ2-7; tentatively, D is TRBD1 (6 bases). Germline V gene lookup returns CDR1 KGHSH and CDR2 LQKENI. This CDR3 has 17 amino acids. Trimming pared 0 bases from V and 2 bases from J, leaving 17 bases between. The CDR3 loop is CASSPPFSLTGPYEQYF. The CDR3 DNA sequence: TGTGCCAGCTCACCACCTTTCAGTCTTACAGGGCCCTACGAGCAGTACTTC.

This CDR3 is CASSLSNYNTGELFF. For the CDR3, the DNA is TGTGCCAGCAGTTTGTCCAACTACAACACCGGGGAGCTGTTTTTT. The chain carries TRBV27 and TRBJ2-2; D call uncertain. This CDR3 region has 15 residues. From germline, CDR1 is MNHEY and CDR2 SMNVEV (reference sequence). V lost 3 bases and J 2 bases, leaving 10 bases between the germline ends.

This clone was seen once. This rearrangement joins TRBV5-4 to TRBJ2-5; unclear D gene. CDR1 and CDR2 from the germline V gene are SGHNT and YYREEE (reference sequence). CDR3 size: 13 residues. V shed 2 bases and J shed 2 bases, with 7 bases lying between them. CDR3 in DNA: TGTGCCAGCAGCTTTTCGTGGCAAGAGACCCAGTACTTC. Translated, it gives CASSFSWQETQYF.

This clone was seen a few times. The gene calls are TRBV5-1 and TRBJ2-7, with 9 bases identical to TRBD1. V shed 4 bases, J shed 5 bases, and the junction held 7 bases outside the gene matches. CDR3 length: 14 residues. Per the germline V gene, CDR1 is SGHRS and CDR2 is YFSETQ. CDR3 DNA: TGCGCCAGCAGCCTGGGACAGGGTAGCAACGAGCAGTACTTC. Amino acid sequence: CASSLGQGSNEQYF.

The chain's CDR3 is CASSLGFTYNEQFF. CDR3 nucleotide sequence: TGTGCCAGCAGCTTAGGGTTCACCTACAATGAGCAGTTCTTC. This chain links TRBV7-2 with TRBJ2-1, with D hard to call. The germline V and J ends were trimmed by 1 base and 2 bases, with 6 bases remaining between them. From germline, CDR1 is SGHTA and CDR2 FQGNSA. The CDR3 loop spans 14 amino acids. Looking up the rest from reference TRBV7-2 and TRBJ2-1 gives the full variable domain: GAGVSQSPSNKVTEKGKDVELRCDPISGHTALYWYRQSLGQGLEFLIYFQGNSAPDKSGLPSDRFSAERTGGSVSTLTIQRTQQEDSAVYLCASSLGFTYNEQFFGPGTRLTVL.

This chain links TRBV10-3 with TRBJ1-1, with D possibly being TRBD1 (6 bases). Germline values: CDR1 ENHRY, CDR2 SYGVKD. This CDR3 is 14 amino acids long. V was trimmed by 7 bases and J by 8 bases, leaving 20 bases between them. CDR3 in amino acids: CAIKAGAAGEEAFF. The CDR3 nucleotides read TGTGCCATCAAGGCAGGGGCGGCGGGGGAGGAAGCTTTCTTT.

This clone was counted a single time. The rearrangement joins TRBV5-1 to TRBJ1-1; D is uncertain. Germline V gives CDR1 SGHRS, CDR2 YFSETQ. This CDR3 contains 15 residues. V was trimmed by 0 bases and J by 1 base, leaving 10 bases between them. The CDR3 here is CASSLGPSGNTEAFF. The CDR3 region has the DNA TGCGCCAGCAGCTTGGGCCCCTCAGGGAACACTGAAGCTTTCTTT.

The chain has TRBV28 and TRBJ1-2; 12 nucleotides align to TRBD1. The V gene's germline CDR1 is MDHEN and CDR2 SYDVKM. This CDR3 has 16 amino acids. The V segment lost 2 bases and the J segment 3 bases; nucleotides outside the gene matches: 4. The CDR3 spells CASSLQGQGADYGYTF. The DNA of the CDR3 is TGTGCCAGCAGTTTACAGGGACAGGGGGCGGACTATGGCTACACCTTC.

This clone was picked up a small number of times. This sequence joins TRBV5-1 and TRBJ2-7; D assignment may be TRBD1 or TRBD2 (5 bases each). CDR3 length: 14 amino acids. The germline V and J ends were trimmed by 0 bases and 4 bases, with 11 bases remaining between them. The germline V gene has CDR1 SGHRS and CDR2 YFSETQ. The CDR3 loop reads CASSLDSGPYEQYF. CDR3 coding DNA: TGCGCCAGCAGCTTGGATTCGGGGCCATACGAGCAGTACTTC. Drawing the rest from reference TRBV5-1 and TRBJ2-7, the complete variable domain is KAGVTQTPRYLIKTRGQQVTLSCSPISGHRSVSWYQQTPGQGLQFLFEYFSETQRNKGNFPGRFSGRQFSNSRSEMNVSTLELGDSALYLCASSLDSGPYEQYFGPGTRLTVT.

The J gene is TRBJ2-5, the V gene TRBV1; the DNA was not used to check the table's D call, TRBD2. TRBV1 corresponds to a pseudogene. This CDR3 is built from 16 residues. CDR3 DNA: TGCACCACTCAAGCTTTCAGCGGGGGGTACCAAGAGACCCAGTACTTC. Amino acid sequence: CTTQAFSGGYQETQYF.

The gene calls are TRBV18 and TRBJ1-3, with 8 bases aligning to TRBD1. CDR1 and CDR2 from the germline V gene are KGHSH and LQKENI. Trimming removed 4 bases from V and 3 bases from J; junction bases left unmatched: 11. The CDR3 is 17 residues long. The CDR3 loop is CASSQTVPGGIGNTIYF. The CDR3 region has the DNA TGTGCCAGCTCACAAACGGTCCCAGGGGGCATTGGAAACACCATATATTTT.

Written as DNA, the CDR3 is TGTGCCAGCAGCTTAGACCGGGTTCAGCCCCAGCATTTT. It codes for CASSLDRVQPQHF. This chain connects TRBV7-6 to TRBJ1-5; D is uncertain. The CDR3 is 13 residues long. Germline values: CDR1 SGHVS, CDR2 FNYEAQ. Trimming pared 1 base from V and 6 bases from J, leaving 7 bases between. Full variable domain (outside the CDR3, taken from reference TRBV7-6 and TRBJ1-5): GAGVSQSPRYKVTKRGQDVALRCDPISGHVSLYWYRQALGQGPEFLTYFNYEAQQDKSGLPNDRFSAERPEGSISTLTIQRTEQRDSAMYRCASSLDRVQPQHFGDGTRLSIL.

The chain is built from TRBV25-1 and TRBJ2-5, with 8 nucleotides matching TRBD1. This CDR3 comprises 17 residues. Germline trimming cut 1 base from V and 2 bases from J; bases unmatched to any gene: 9. The germline V gene encodes CDR1 MGHDK and CDR2 SYGVNS. In DNA, the CDR3 is TGTGCCAGCAGTGAATTAGGGAAGGGGACAGGTCAAGAGACCCAGTACTTC. Its translation is CASSELGKGTGQETQYF.

The chain couples TRBV9 to TRBJ2-1; D may match TRBD1 or TRBD2 (5 bases each). CDR1 and CDR2 from the germline V gene are SGDLS and YYNGEE. The ends were cut back, 0 bases at V and 3 bases at J, with 10 bases in the middle. This CDR3 contains 15 residues. This chain's CDR3 is CASSVGPGSYNEQFF. CDR3 in DNA: TGTGCCAGCAGCGTAGGCCCAGGGAGCTACAATGAGCAGTTCTTC.

The chain couples TRBV18 to TRBJ2-5, with D maybe TRBD1 (5 bases). V gave up 2 bases and J gave up 5 bases, with 15 bases separating them. CDR1 is KGHSH, CDR2 LQKENI, per germline. The CDR3 sequence is 15 residues long. The CDR3, as DNA: TGTGCCAGCTCACCAAGAGGCGGCAGGGTTGAGACCCAGTACTTC. Amino acids: CASSPRGGRVETQYF.